One sample yielded the 18 T cell receptor beta chains listed below, sequenced in a study of T cell responses to AZD1222 COVID-19 vaccine. The protocol was immunoSEQ multiplex PCR, while the TCRdb copy is restricted to in-frame clones and leaves out a portion. Counted here are about 150,000 clones, roughly nine tenths occurring once; the ten biggest clones make up roughly 6.9%. The input for sequencing was peripheral blood, taken on day 0 of AZD1222 vaccination. The receptors come from an adult in good health.

This clone is a singleton in its sample. V usage is TRBV7-3 and J usage is TRBJ2-6; no definite D call. Germline V CDR1 and CDR2: SGHTA, FQGTGA. Between the trimmed V and J ends, which lost 5 bases and 0 bases, there was a span of 5 bases. This CDR3 comprises 14 residues. The CDR3 DNA reads TGTGCCAGCAGCCCCCACTCTGGGGCCAACGTCCTGACTTTC. As protein: CASSPHSGANVLTF.

The genes are TRBV7-6 and TRBJ1-2, with a possible D match to TRBD1 (6 bases). Germline CDR1 reads SGHVS; CDR2 reads FNYEAQ. Deletions cut 5 bases from V and 7 bases from J, with 11 bases between. The CDR3 is 12 amino acids. The chain's CDR3 is CASSQGLRGYTF. CDR3 in DNA: TGTGCCAGCAGCCAGGGGCTACGTGGCTACACCTTC. Based on the CDR3 plus reference TRBV7-6 and TRBJ1-2, the full variable domain is GAGVSQSPRYKVTKRGQDVALRCDPISGHVSLYWYRQALGQGPEFLTYFNYEAQQDKSGLPNDRFSAERPEGSISTLTIQRTEQRDSAMYRCASSQGLRGYTFGSGTRLTVV.

V gene TRBV12-5 combines with J gene TRBJ1-1; tentatively, D is TRBD1 (5 bases). Deletions cut 11 bases from V and 1 base from J, with 38 bases between. The V gene's germline CDR1 is LGHNT and CDR2 FRNRAP. This CDR3 comprises 21 residues. The chain's CDR3 is CASSSFGGWGRYNLRNTEAFF. The CDR3 DNA sequence: TGTGCTTCGTCATCCTTCGGGGGTTGGGGGAGGTATAACCTGAGGAACACTGAAGCTTTCTTT.

This clone was picked up one time. The chain employs TRBV5-3 and TRBJ1-2; no firm D call. TRBV5-3 counts as an open reading frame of uncertain function. V dropped 7 bases and J dropped 7 bases, with 5 bases sitting between them. This CDR3 comprises 9 residues. The CDR3 DNA follows: TGTGCCAGATTCGGTGGCTACACCTTC. Translation gives CARFGGYTF.

This clone occurred once. This chain uses TRBV11-2 with TRBJ2-2, with unresolved D. The ends were cut back, 7 bases at V and 5 bases at J, with 5 bases in the middle. The CDR3 covers 11 residues. The V gene's germline CDR1 is SGHAT and CDR2 FQNNGV. The CDR3 protein is CASTPTGELFF. In DNA, the CDR3 is TGTGCCAGCACCCCGACCGGGGAGCTGTTTTTT.

The rearrangement links TRBV7-9 to TRBJ1-1; the match to TRBD1 covers 12 bases. The CDR3 length is 18 residues. The germline V gene encodes CDR1 SEHNR and CDR2 FQNEAQ (reference sequence). Trimming removed 5 bases from V and 0 bases from J; junction bases left unmatched: 10. The CDR3 region is CASSPGQGATAMNTEAFF. The CDR3 bases are TGTGCCAGCAGCCCGGGACAGGGGGCCACCGCTATGAACACTGAAGCTTTCTTT. The variable domain in full, completed from reference TRBV7-9 and TRBJ1-1, reads DTGVSQNPRHKITKRGQNVTFRCDPISEHNRLYWYRQTLGQGPEFLTYFQNEAQLEKSRLLSDRFSAERPKGSFSTLEIQRTEQGDSAMYLCASSPGQGATAMNTEAFFGQGTRLTVV.

The rearrangement uses TRBV2 and TRBJ2-3, with 9 bases aligning to TRBD2. With 4 bases clipped from V and 4 bases from J, the junction kept 9 bases outside the gene matches. Germline V lookup: CDR1 SNHLY, CDR2 FYNNEI. CDR3 length: 16 amino acids. The DNA for the CDR3 is TGTGCCAGCAGTGGGGACAGCGGGGGGTCCTCAGATACGCAGTATTTT. This gives the protein CASSGDSGGSSDTQYF. The full variable domain, completed using reference TRBV2 and TRBJ2-3, is EPEVTQTPSHQVTQMGQEVILRCVPISNHLYFYWYRQILGQKVEFLVSFYNNEISEKSEIFDDQFSVERPDGSNFTLKIRSTKLEDSAMYFCASSGDSGGSSDTQYFGPGTRLTVL.

The V gene is TRBV7-2, the J gene TRBJ2-2; D might be TRBD2 (6 bases). V dropped 6 bases and J dropped 6 bases, with 14 bases sitting between them. Germline V gene data show CDR1 as SGHTA and CDR2 as FQGNSA. The CDR3 consists of 14 residues. CDR3 coding DNA: TGTGCCAGCAGGGGAGGACATAAGGCCGGGGAGCTGTTTTTT. This encodes CASRGGHKAGELFF.

The rearrangement uses TRBV27 and TRBJ1-2; 10 positions match TRBD1. The CDR3 is 13 residues long. Germline lookup yields CDR1 MNHEY and CDR2 SMNVEV (reference sequence). Trimming at V came to 5 bases and at J to 7 bases, leaving 4 bases not matched to a gene. CDR3 coding DNA: TGTGCCAGCAGTAGACAGGGGGCATTTGGCTACACCTTC. It is translated as CASSRQGAFGYTF.

This chain connects TRBV7-2 to TRBJ2-3; TRBD2 matches 14 bases. This CDR3 spans 16 amino acids. V gave up 5 bases and J gave up 6 bases; unmatched junction bases: 7. From germline, CDR1 is SGHTA and CDR2 FQGNSA. The DNA of the CDR3 is TGTGCCAGCAGCCCCCGGACTAGCGGGGGGACTGATACGCAGTATTTT. This gives the protein CASSPRTSGGTDTQYF.

About this clone itself: A junction end diverges from the germline sequence, so it may reflect a read error. J is TRBJ2-6 and V is TRBV5-5; 10 positions match TRBD1. This CDR3 region has 20 residues. The germline V gene encodes CDR1 SGHKS and CDR2 YYEKEE (reference sequence). The CDR3 DNA sequence: TGTGCCACCAGCTCATATAGGGACAGGGGAACAAGCTCTGGGGCCAACGTCCTGACTTTC. Translation gives CATSSYRDRGTSSGANVLTF.

The chain recombines TRBV29-1 with TRBJ1-1; D not resolved. This CDR3 is built from 14 residues. Germline V CDR1 and CDR2: SQVTM, ANQGSEA. CDR3 loop: CSLVPGETRLKAFF. DNA of the CDR3: TGCAGTCTAGTCCCCGGGGAGACGAGACTAAAAGCTTTCTTT.

The chain combines TRBV24-1 with TRBJ1-2, with D uncertain. V was cut by 0 bases and J by 6 bases, with 10 bases left in between. The CDR3 is made up of 14 amino acids. Germline V gene data show CDR1 as KGHDR and CDR2 as SFDVKD. CDR3 protein: CATSDLLFSHGYTF. CDR3 DNA sequence: TGTGCCACCAGTGATTTGCTTTTTAGTCATGGCTACACCTTC.

The J gene is TRBJ1-1, the V gene TRBV5-1; D uncertain. CDR3 length equals 13 residues. V was clipped by 6 bases and J by 1 base, with 10 bases between them. Germline CDR1 is SGHRS and CDR2 is YFSETQ. The DNA of the CDR3 is TGCGCCAGCAACCCCCGGGAGAACACTGAAGCTTTCTTT. This encodes CASNPRENTEAFF. The full variable domain, in which reference TRBV5-1 and TRBJ1-1 provide the parts outside the CDR3, is KAGVTQTPRYLIKTRGQQVTLSCSPISGHRSVSWYQQTPGQGLQFLFEYFSETQRNKGNFPGRFSGRQFSNSRSEMNVSTLELGDSALYLCASNPRENTEAFFGQGTRLTVV.

The gene calls are TRBV6-2 or TRBV6-3 and TRBJ2-1; 11 bases fit TRBD2. V dropped 6 bases and J dropped 4; count of bases not matched to a gene: 5. This CDR3 comprises 15 residues. The germline CDR1 and CDR2 sequences are MNHEY and SVGEGT. CDR3 sequence: CASSILAGGYNEQFF. The CDR3 DNA is TGTGCCAGCAGCATCCTAGCGGGGGGATACAATGAGCAGTTCTTC.

This clone was counted once. V and J are TRBV2 and TRBJ1-1; possibly TRBD1 for D (6 bases). Trimming pared 4 bases from V and 8 bases from J, leaving 11 bases between. The germline CDR1 and CDR2 sequences are SNHLY and FYNNEI. The CDR3 runs to 12 residues. CDR3 nucleotides: TGTGCCAGCAGTGCGGACAGTCTCGAAGCTTTCTTT. It is translated as CASSADSLEAFF.

The chain has TRBV9 and TRBJ2-1, with 12 bases lining up with TRBD2. The CDR3 length is 15 residues. V was clipped by 2 bases and J by 5 bases; unmatched bases: 2. CDR1 is SGDLS, CDR2 YYNGEE, per germline. The DNA for the CDR3 is TGTGCCAGCAGCGTTCTAGCGGGGGGGGACAATGAGCAGTTCTTC. This sequence encodes CASSVLAGGDNEQFF. Drawing the rest from reference TRBV9 and TRBJ2-1, the complete variable domain is DSGVTQTPKHLITATGQRVTLRCSPRSGDLSVYWYQQSLDQGLQFLIQYYNGEERAKGNILERFSAQQFPDLHSELNLSSLELGDSALYFCASSVLAGGDNEQFFGPGTRLTVL.

The V gene is TRBV5-5, the J gene TRBJ1-5; tentative D call: TRBD1 (5 bases). The CDR3 runs 16 residues. Trimming stripped 4 bases from V and 4 bases from J, with 18 bases between. The V gene's germline CDR1 is SGHKS and CDR2 YYEKEE (reference sequence). CDR3 in amino acids: CASSLKRDGANQPQHF. CDR3 nucleotide sequence: TGTGCCAGCAGCCTAAAAAGGGACGGAGCTAATCAGCCCCAGCATTTT. Variable domain in full (rest from reference TRBV5-5 and TRBJ1-5): DAGVTQSPTHLIKTRGQQVTLRCSPISGHKSVSWYQQVLGQGPQFIFQYYEKEERGRGNFPDRFSARQFPNYSSELNVNALLLGDSALYLCASSLKRDGANQPQHFGDGTRLSIL.